The 29 T cell receptor beta chains presented below share a single source sample, sequenced in a study of blood T cells in healthy people across ages (dated by TCRdb to between 2015 and 2017). The library was generated by 5' RACE. The instrument given in TCRdb is Illumina HiSeq 2500. A second PCR of roughly 7 to 11 cycles was performed with a sample-barcoded 5' primer and a J-beta primer mix. Using fastp at Q25 and MiXCR, TCRdb reprocessed the public reads and kept productive beta chains. Rows merge per CDR3 protein into single entries with the most common DNA and genes. For this sample the table gives around 1,100,000 distinct CDR3 sequences, of which 35% to 40% were detected only once. Around 12% of the sample is in the top ten clones. The specimen was blood. The receptor source for this set is a man aged 18 to 30 in good health.

This clonotype has only a few counts. The chain recombines TRBV10-3 with TRBJ2-5; D call uncertain. CDR3 length: 13 residues. The germline gives CDR1 ENHRY, CDR2 SYGVKD. The germline V and J ends were trimmed by 8 bases and 2 bases, with 12 bases remaining between them. The CDR3 region is CAIPLKRQETQYF. DNA of the CDR3: TGTGCCATCCCCCTCAAGCGACAAGAGACCCAGTACTTC.

The chain has TRBV5-1 and TRBJ2-5; D is undetermined. This CDR3 has 16 residues. Trimming removed 1 base at V and 0 bases at J, with 13 bases between. CDR1 is SGHRS and CDR2 is YFSETQ in the germline V gene. The CDR3 nucleotides read TGCGCCAGCAGCTTGTCAGTTACCCTTAACCAAGAGACCCAGTACTTC. This translates into CASSLSVTLNQETQYF.

The genes are TRBV12-3 or TRBV12-4 and TRBJ1-1, with D unresolved. The CDR3 spans 13 residues. Trimming stripped 1 base from V and 6 bases from J, with 9 bases between. DNA of the CDR3: TGTGCCAGCAGTTTAGTTTCCGGGGCTGAAGCTTTCTTT. It codes for CASSLVSGAEAFF.

This clonotype was seen many times. The gene calls are TRBV4-1 and TRBJ2-3; D is possibly TRBD1 (6 bases). The CDR3 is 15 amino acids. Germline V gives CDR1 MGHRA, CDR2 YSYEKL. Trimming removed 4 bases at V and 3 bases at J, with 14 bases between. CDR3 residues: CASSPQGERTDTQYF. The CDR3 nucleotides read TGCGCCAGCAGCCCACAGGGTGAGAGAACAGATACGCAGTATTTT.

This clonotype was seen many times. This chain uses TRBV11-2 with TRBJ2-5; 9 nucleotides align to TRBD1. The junction had 4 bases not matched to a gene; V was cut back by 8 bases and J by 3 bases. CDR1 is SGHAT, CDR2 FQNNGV, per germline. The CDR3 length is 13 residues. The CDR3 DNA follows: TGTGCCAGCTCACGGGACAGGGAAGAGACCCAGTACTTC. Translated: CASSRDREETQYF.

This clonotype was picked up a small number of times. CDR3 coding DNA: TGTGCCAGCAGCTTAGCGCCCTTACAGTTCACAGATACGCAGTATTTT. It specifies CASSLAPLQFTDTQYF. V usage is TRBV7-9 and J usage is TRBJ2-3, with D unclear. Germline CDR1 and CDR2: SEHNR and FQNEAQ (reference sequence). V gave up 0 bases and J gave up 2 bases, with 12 bases separating them. This CDR3 region has 16 residues.

This clonotype showed up just a few times. This chain uses TRBV18 with TRBJ1-4, with a weak D call TRBD1 (5 bases). The V and J ends lost 3 bases and 8 bases respectively, with 16 bases between them. In germline, CDR1 is KGHSH, CDR2 LQKENI. CDR3 length: 15 residues. The DNA for the CDR3 is TGTGCCAGCTCACCGCAAAACTCCCGGGGGGAAAAACTGTTTTTT. This codes for CASSPQNSRGEKLFF.

The rearrangement joins TRBV12-3 or TRBV12-4 to TRBJ2-5; perhaps TRBD1 as D (5 bases). Trimming removed 3 bases at V and 5 bases at J, with 13 bases between. The CDR3 consists of 14 residues. CDR3 sequence: CASSFSVYRETQYF. The CDR3 DNA reads as TGTGCCAGCAGTTTCTCGGTGTACAGGGAGACCCAGTACTTC.

This clonotype was observed a handful of times. This chain connects TRBV28 to TRBJ2-1; 7 positions agree with TRBD2. This CDR3 spans 13 amino acids. CDR1 is MDHEN and CDR2 is SYDVKM in the germline V gene. V shed 6 bases, J shed 10 bases, and the junction held 9 bases outside the gene matches. The CDR3 sequence is CASSRTSLGEQFF. CDR3 nucleotides: TGTGCCAGCAGCCGGACTAGTCTCGGGGAGCAGTTCTTC.

The chain is built from TRBV20-1 and TRBJ2-3; 14 bases agree with TRBD2. The V gene's germline CDR1 is DFQATT and CDR2 SNEGSKA (reference sequence). The CDR3 has 16 residues. With 3 bases clipped from V and 6 bases from J, the junction kept 8 bases outside the gene matches. In DNA, the CDR3 is TGCAGTGCTAGCGCTGGACTAGCGGGGGGACGTGATACGCAGTATTTT. It translates to CSASAGLAGGRDTQYF.

The chain couples TRBV3-1 to TRBJ2-1, with TRBD1 matching over 9 bases. This CDR3 comprises 13 residues. V trimming: 5 bases; J trimming: 6 bases; junction bases outside the gene matches: 2. Per germline, CDR1 LGHDT and CDR2 YNNKEL (reference sequence). This chain's CDR3 is CASSGTGSNEQFF. CDR3 nucleotide sequence: TGTGCCAGCAGCGGGACAGGGAGCAATGAGCAGTTCTTC.

This clonotype was seen only a few times. This rearrangement joins TRBV10-3 to TRBJ2-1, with 7 nucleotides matching TRBD1. The CDR3 covers 15 residues. V trimming: 11 bases; J trimming: 4 bases; junction bases outside the gene matches: 14. The germline V gene encodes CDR1 ENHRY and CDR2 SYGVKD. CDR3 loop: CALHYRDSPYNEQFF. CDR3 nucleotide sequence: TGTGCCCTTCACTATCGGGACAGCCCATACAATGAGCAGTTCTTC.

In this sample, this clonotype turned up a few times. The genes are TRBV6-1 and TRBJ1-5, with 9 bases fitting TRBD1. Germline V gives CDR1 MNHNS, CDR2 SASEGT. This CDR3 contains 17 residues. With V trimmed by 5 bases and J by 6 bases, 14 bases remained unmatched. CDR3 bases: TGTGCCAGCAGTCGAGGGACAGGGCTGGCGTTTGGTCAGCCCCAGCATTTT. Translating it yields CASSRGTGLAFGQPQHF.

Concerning this clonotype itself: Because the CDR3 is missing its conserved closing phenylalanine or tryptophan, this is likely a read error. CDR3 sequence (DNA): TGCGCCAGCAGCTTGACCTCCCTCGACTTCATGAACACTGAAGCTTTCTTG. Its translation: CASSLTSLDFMNTEAFL. The rearrangement joins TRBV5-1 to TRBJ1-1, with no clear D. Trimming pared 1 base from V and 0 bases from J, leaving 16 bases between. The germline gives CDR1 SGHRS, CDR2 YFSETQ. The CDR3 runs 17 residues.

The CDR3 is CASSGGTARLAGNTIYF. The CDR3 nucleotides are TGCGCCAGCAGCGGGGGAACAGCCCGTTTGGCTGGAAACACCATATATTTT. The chain combines TRBV5-1 with TRBJ1-3; maybe TRBD1 (5 bases). Trimming shortened V by 4 bases and J by 2 bases, and 19 bases separated the two germline ends. Germline V gene lookup returns CDR1 SGHRS and CDR2 YFSETQ. This CDR3 is 17 amino acids long.

The rearrangement joins TRBV6-5 to TRBJ1-5, with a possible D match to TRBD1 (5 bases). The V gene lost 4 bases and the J gene lost 6 bases, with 16 bases spanning the gap. The germline V gene encodes CDR1 MNHEY and CDR2 SVGAGI. The CDR3 covers 15 residues. Here the CDR3 DNA reads TGTGCCAGCAGTTTTCGAGGAGGGGTCGGTCAGCCCCAGCATTTT. Translation gives CASSFRGGVGQPQHF.

This clonotype came up a few times. The V gene is TRBV6-5, the J gene TRBJ2-5; D possibly corresponds to TRBD1 (6 bases). The V and J ends lost 0 bases and 3 bases respectively, with 11 bases between them. The CDR3 contains 15 residues. In germline, CDR1 is MNHEY, CDR2 SVGAGI. CDR3 loop: CASSYSYQGKETQYF. The DNA for the CDR3 is TGTGCCAGCAGTTACTCGTATCAGGGGAAAGAGACCCAGTACTTC.

The chain combines TRBV28 with TRBJ2-5, with D possibly matching TRBD2 (6 bases). Germline loops: CDR1 MDHEN, CDR2 SYDVKM. V shed 5 bases and J shed 2 bases, with 15 bases lying between them. This CDR3 is built from 15 residues. The CDR3 reads CASSEGTRLQETQYF. The CDR3 coding sequence is TGTGCCAGCAGTGAGGGGACTCGGCTTCAAGAGACCCAGTACTTC. Full variable domain (rest looked up from reference TRBV28 and TRBJ2-5): DVKVTQSSRYLVKRTGEKVFLECVQDMDHENMFWYRQDPGLGLRLIYFSYDVKMKEKGDIPEGYSVSREKKERFSLILESASTNQTSMYLCASSEGTRLQETQYFGPGTRLLVL.

The gene calls are TRBV9 and TRBJ2-3; 12 bases map to TRBD2. Germline CDR1 SGDLS, CDR2 YYNGEE. V lost 4 bases and J lost 9; bases outside the gene matches: 6. This CDR3 spans 14 amino acids. The chain's CDR3 is CASSPQTSGGTQYF. CDR3 DNA: TGTGCCAGCAGCCCTCAGACTAGCGGGGGAACGCAGTATTTT.

The chain employs TRBV7-3 and TRBJ2-7; D is ambiguous. CDR1 and CDR2 (germline): SGHTA, FQGTGA. This CDR3 comprises 13 residues. Trimming removed 4 bases at V and 7 bases at J, with 14 bases between. CDR3 DNA: TGTGCCAGCAGCTCAAGTAGGGTGAGGGAGCAGTACTTC. Translation gives CASSSSRVREQYF.

The rearrangement joins TRBV6-2 or TRBV6-3 to TRBJ2-3; no clear D. The ends were cut back, 5 bases at V and 1 base at J, with 7 bases in the middle. This CDR3 comprises 13 residues. Germline CDR1 is MNHEY and CDR2 is SVGEGT. The CDR3 sequence: CASSAVGTDTQYF. Written as DNA, the CDR3 is TGTGCCAGCAGTGCCGTGGGCACAGATACGCAGTATTTT.

In regard to this clonotype: A read error may produce the germline difference seen at one junction end. The gene calls are TRBV10-3 and TRBJ1-5; no clear D. The CDR3 consists of 14 residues. Germline CDR1 is ENHRY and CDR2 is SYGVKD. CDR3 region: CGISRTQESQPQHF. In nucleotides, the CDR3 is TGTGGCATCAGCAGGACTCAAGAAAGCCAGCCCCAGCATTTT.

A few counts support this clonotype. This chain joins TRBV7-2 and TRBJ1-2, with D hard to call. V was pared by 3 bases and J by 1 base, with 9 bases between. The CDR3 is 14 amino acids. The V gene's germline CDR1 is SGHTA and CDR2 FQGNSA. This CDR3 is CASSFDTYNYGYTF. The CDR3 nucleotides read TGTGCCAGCAGCTTTGACACTTATAACTATGGCTACACCTTC.

This clonotype occurred a few times. CDR3 sequence reads: CASSPDESLRLYGYTF. CDR3 sequence (DNA): TGCGCCAGCAGCCCGGACGAGAGTCTCCGGCTCTATGGCTACACCTTC. The chain employs TRBV4-3 and TRBJ1-2; D unresolved. The CDR3 length is 16 residues. Trimming removed 4 bases at V and 4 bases at J, with 19 bases between. Per germline, CDR1 LGHNA and CDR2 YSLEER.

This clonotype has just a few counts. This chain uses TRBV20-1 with TRBJ2-5; D remains ambiguous. From germline, CDR1 is DFQATT and CDR2 SNEGSKA (reference sequence). The CDR3 is made up of 12 amino acids. V was shortened by 5 bases and J by 4 bases, with 11 bases between the two germline ends. CDR3: CSADDLGETQYF. The CDR3, as DNA: TGCAGTGCTGACGATCTGGGAGAGACCCAGTACTTC.

This clonotype was seen a handful of times. The chain has TRBV6-5 and TRBJ2-1; D perhaps matches TRBD1 (5 bases). V was clipped by 0 bases and J by 6 bases, with 9 bases between them. In germline, CDR1 is MNHEY, CDR2 SVGAGI. CDR3 length: 14 residues. The CDR3 sequence: CASSYSRQGNEQFF. DNA for the CDR3: TGTGCCAGCAGTTACTCCAGGCAGGGCAATGAGCAGTTCTTC.

This clonotype was detected only a few times. The rearrangement links TRBV4-1 to TRBJ2-3, with D tentatively TRBD1 (5 bases). CDR1 is MGHRA, CDR2 YSYEKL, per germline. V was shortened by 0 bases and J by 6 bases, with 13 bases between the two germline ends. CDR3 size: 15 residues. The CDR3 region is CASSQEPAGYDTQYF. The CDR3 DNA is TGCGCCAGCAGCCAAGAGCCAGCAGGGTATGATACGCAGTATTTT.

The chain couples TRBV6-1 to TRBJ1-1, with a weak D call TRBD1 (6 bases). The CDR3 extends over 14 amino acids. With 2 bases removed from V and 1 base from J, the gap between germline ends came to 8 bases. CDR1 MNHNS and CDR2 SASEGT come from the germline V gene. In nucleotides, the CDR3 is TGTGCCAGCAGTGAATGGGGGCAGAACACTGAAGCTTTCTTT. Translation gives CASSEWGQNTEAFF.

The J gene is TRBJ1-1, the V gene TRBV6-6; 9 bases are shared with TRBD1. The CDR3 covers 14 residues. Trimming at V came to 8 bases and at J to 4 bases, leaving 8 bases not matched to a gene. Per the germline V gene, CDR1 is MNHNY and CDR2 is SVGAGI (reference sequence). The DNA for the CDR3 is TGTGCCAGCGTACAGGGGGCATTAGGCACTGAAGCTTTCTTT. It specifies CASVQGALGTEAFF.